The present TCR beta chain was sequenced within a study of T-cell reconstitution after alpha-beta-depleted transplantation in children. CDR1 is DFQATT and CDR2 is SNEGSKA in the germline V gene (reference sequence). The CDR3 runs to 15 residues. V was pared by 0 bases and J by 2 bases, with 11 bases between. Unique molecular identifiers were incorporated during preparation of the TCRbeta library. TCRdb re-analysed the PCR reads in MiXCR, keeping a single row per CDR3 protein. The sample includes about 300,000 distinct CDR3 sequences, 10% of them seen just once. Ten or more counts support this clonotype. The antigen is undetermined. Points from the study as a whole: T-cell counts and diversity were attributed mostly to newly produced T cells one year after transplant. The study reportedly traced alpha-beta T cells about two months after transplant to several hundred expanded graft clones.

The sample consisted of PBMCs, taken before TCRalphabeta/CD19-depleted stem cell transplant. J is TRBJ1-5 and V is TRBV20-1; tentative D call: TRBD1 (5 bases). This receptor was obtained from a boy younger than two with acute myeloid leukemia, due to receive a stem cell transplant. The CDR3 is CSARERRGGNQPQHF. In nucleotides, the CDR3 is TGCAGTGCTAGAGAGCGAAGGGGTGGCAATCAGCCCCAGCATTTT.